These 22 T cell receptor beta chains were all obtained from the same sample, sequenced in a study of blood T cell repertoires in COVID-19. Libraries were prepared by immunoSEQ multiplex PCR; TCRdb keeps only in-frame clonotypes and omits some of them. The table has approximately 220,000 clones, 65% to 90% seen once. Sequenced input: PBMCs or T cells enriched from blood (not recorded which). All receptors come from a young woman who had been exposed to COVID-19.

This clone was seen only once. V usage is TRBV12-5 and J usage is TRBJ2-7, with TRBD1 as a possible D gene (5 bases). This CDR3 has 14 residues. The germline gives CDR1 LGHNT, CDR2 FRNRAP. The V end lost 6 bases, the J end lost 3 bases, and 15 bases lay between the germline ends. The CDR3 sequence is CASGPKGLLYEQYF. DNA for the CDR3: TGTGCTAGTGGCCCCAAGGGGCTCCTCTACGAGCAGTACTTC.

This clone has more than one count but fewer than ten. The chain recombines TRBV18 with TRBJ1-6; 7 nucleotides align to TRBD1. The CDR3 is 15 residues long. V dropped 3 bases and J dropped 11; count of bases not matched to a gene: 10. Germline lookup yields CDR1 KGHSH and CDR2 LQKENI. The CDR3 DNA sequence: TGTGCCAGCTCACCCCGTCCTGACAGGGTACCACCCCTCCACTTT. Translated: CASSPRPDRVPPLHF.

CDR3: CASSLSKNFLGHYGYTF. The DNA for the CDR3 is TGTGCCAGCAGTTTATCGAAAAATTTTTTGGGGCACTATGGCTACACCTTC. The V call is TRBV27, the J call TRBJ1-2; a weak D match, TRBD1 (5 bases). This CDR3 spans 17 amino acids. V lost 0 bases and J 3 bases, leaving 17 bases between the germline ends. Germline CDR1 is MNHEY and CDR2 is SMNVEV (reference sequence).

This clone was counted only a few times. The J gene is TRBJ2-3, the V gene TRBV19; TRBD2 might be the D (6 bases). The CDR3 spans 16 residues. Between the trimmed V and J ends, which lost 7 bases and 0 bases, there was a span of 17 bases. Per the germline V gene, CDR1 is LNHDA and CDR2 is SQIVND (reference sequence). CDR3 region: CASNSWGRGSTDTQYF. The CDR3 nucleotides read TGTGCCAGTAACAGCTGGGGACGGGGGAGCACAGATACGCAGTATTTT.

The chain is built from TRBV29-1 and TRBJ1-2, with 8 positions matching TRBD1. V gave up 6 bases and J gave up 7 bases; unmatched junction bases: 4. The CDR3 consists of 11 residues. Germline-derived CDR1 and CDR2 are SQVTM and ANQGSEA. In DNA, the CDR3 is TGCAGCGTCGACAGGGGAGGTGGCTACACCTTC. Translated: CSVDRGGGYTF. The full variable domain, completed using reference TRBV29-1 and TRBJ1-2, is SAVISQKPSRDICQRGTSLTIQCQVDSQVTMMFWYRQQPGQSLTLIATANQGSEATYESGFVIDKFPISRPNLTFSTLTVSNMSPEDSSIYLCSVDRGGGYTFGSGTRLTVV.

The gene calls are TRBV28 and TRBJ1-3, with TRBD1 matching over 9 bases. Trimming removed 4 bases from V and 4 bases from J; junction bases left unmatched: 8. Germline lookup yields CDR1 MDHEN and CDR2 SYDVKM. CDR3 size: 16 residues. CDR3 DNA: TGTGCCAGCAGTTCAGCAGGGACAGGGAGGGGAAACACCATATATTTT. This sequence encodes CASSSAGTGRGNTIYF.

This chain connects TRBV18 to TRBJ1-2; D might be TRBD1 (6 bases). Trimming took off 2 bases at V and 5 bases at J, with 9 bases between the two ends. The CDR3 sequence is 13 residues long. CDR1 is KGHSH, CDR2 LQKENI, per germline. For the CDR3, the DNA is TGTGCCAGCTCACCAACAGGGCGGTATGGCTACACCTTC. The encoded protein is CASSPTGRYGYTF.

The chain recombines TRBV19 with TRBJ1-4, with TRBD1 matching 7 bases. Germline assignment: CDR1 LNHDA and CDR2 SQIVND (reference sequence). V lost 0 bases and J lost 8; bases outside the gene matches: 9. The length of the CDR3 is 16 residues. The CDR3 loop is CASSIDSTGVDEKLFF. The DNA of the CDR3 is TGTGCCAGTAGTATAGACTCCACAGGGGTGGACGAAAAACTGTTTTTT.

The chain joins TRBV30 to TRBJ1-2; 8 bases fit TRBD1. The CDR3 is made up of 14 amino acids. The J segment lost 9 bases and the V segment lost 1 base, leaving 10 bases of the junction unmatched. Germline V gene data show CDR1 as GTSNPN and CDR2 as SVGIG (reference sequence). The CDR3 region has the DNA TGTGCCTGGAGTGAATCCGGGACAGGATCTAGCTACACCTTC. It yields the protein CAWSESGTGSSYTF. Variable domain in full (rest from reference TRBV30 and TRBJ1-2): SQTIHQWPATLVQPVGSPLSLECTVEGTSNPNLYWYRQAAGRGLQLLFYSVGIGQISSEVPQNLSASRPQDRQFILSSKKLLLSDSGFYLCAWSESGTGSSYTFGSGTRLTVV.

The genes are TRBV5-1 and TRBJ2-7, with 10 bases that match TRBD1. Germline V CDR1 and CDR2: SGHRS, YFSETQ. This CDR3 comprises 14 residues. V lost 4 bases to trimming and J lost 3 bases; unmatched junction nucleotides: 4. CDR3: CASSGGDRGYEQYF. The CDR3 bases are TGCGCCAGCAGCGGAGGGGACAGGGGCTACGAGCAGTACTTC. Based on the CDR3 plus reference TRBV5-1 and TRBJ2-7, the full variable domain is KAGVTQTPRYLIKTRGQQVTLSCSPISGHRSVSWYQQTPGQGLQFLFEYFSETQRNKGNFPGRFSGRQFSNSRSEMNVSTLELGDSALYLCASSGGDRGYEQYFGPGTRLTVT.

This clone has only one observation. The CDR3 nucleotides read TGTGCCAGCAGCAACACAGGCGAGCAGTACTTC. It translates to CASSNTGEQYF. This chain uses TRBV3-1 (or the pseudogene TRBV3-2) with TRBJ2-7; D is possibly TRBD1 (5 bases). The germline V and J ends were trimmed by 5 bases and 6 bases, with 8 bases remaining between them. CDR1 and CDR2 (germline): LGHDT, YNNKEL (reference sequence). This CDR3 comprises 11 residues.

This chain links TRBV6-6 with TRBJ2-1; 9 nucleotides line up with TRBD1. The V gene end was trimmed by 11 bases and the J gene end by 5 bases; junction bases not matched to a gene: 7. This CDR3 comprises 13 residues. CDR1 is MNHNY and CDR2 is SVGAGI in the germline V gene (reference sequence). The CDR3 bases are TGTGCCGTCCTACAGGGGGCGGACAATGAGCAGTTCTTC. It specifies CAVLQGADNEQFF.

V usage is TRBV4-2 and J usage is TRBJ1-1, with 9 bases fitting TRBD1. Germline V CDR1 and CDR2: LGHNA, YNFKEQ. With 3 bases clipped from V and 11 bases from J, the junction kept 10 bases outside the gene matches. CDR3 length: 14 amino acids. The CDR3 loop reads CASSHGTGPFGAFF. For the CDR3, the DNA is TGTGCCAGCAGCCACGGGACAGGGCCTTTTGGGGCTTTCTTT.

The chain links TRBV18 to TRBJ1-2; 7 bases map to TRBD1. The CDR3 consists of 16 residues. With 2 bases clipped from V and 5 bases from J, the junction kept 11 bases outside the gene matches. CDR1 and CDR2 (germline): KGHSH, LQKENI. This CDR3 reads CASSPVTGSVAYGYTF. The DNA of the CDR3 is TGTGCCAGCTCACCAGTGACAGGGTCGGTGGCATATGGCTACACCTTC. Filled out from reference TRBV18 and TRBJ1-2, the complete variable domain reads NAGVMQNPRHLVRRRGQEARLRCSPMKGHSHVYWYRQLPEEGLKFMVYLQKENIIDESGMPKERFSAEFPKEGPSILRIQQVVRGDSAAYFCASSPVTGSVAYGYTFGSGTRLTVV.

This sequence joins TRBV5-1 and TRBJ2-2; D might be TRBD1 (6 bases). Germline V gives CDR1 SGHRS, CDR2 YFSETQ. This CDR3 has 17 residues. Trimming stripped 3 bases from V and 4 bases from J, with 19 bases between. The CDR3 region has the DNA TGCGCCAGCAGCTGGAATTCCCAGGGGTCCTCCACCGGGGAGCTGTTTTTT. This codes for CASSWNSQGSSTGELFF.

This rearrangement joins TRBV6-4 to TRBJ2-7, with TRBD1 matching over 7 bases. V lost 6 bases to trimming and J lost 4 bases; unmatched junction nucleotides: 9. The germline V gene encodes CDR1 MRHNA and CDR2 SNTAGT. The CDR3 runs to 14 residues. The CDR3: CASRGGFGYYEQYF. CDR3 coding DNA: TGTGCCAGCAGAGGGGGCTTTGGGTATTACGAGCAGTACTTC.

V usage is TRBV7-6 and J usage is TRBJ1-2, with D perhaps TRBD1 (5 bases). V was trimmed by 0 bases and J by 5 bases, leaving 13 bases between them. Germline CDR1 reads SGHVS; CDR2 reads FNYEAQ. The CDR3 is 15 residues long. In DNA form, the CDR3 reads TGTGCCAGCAGCTTAGCGGCAGGGCCAAGATATGGCTACACCTTC. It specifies CASSLAAGPRYGYTF.

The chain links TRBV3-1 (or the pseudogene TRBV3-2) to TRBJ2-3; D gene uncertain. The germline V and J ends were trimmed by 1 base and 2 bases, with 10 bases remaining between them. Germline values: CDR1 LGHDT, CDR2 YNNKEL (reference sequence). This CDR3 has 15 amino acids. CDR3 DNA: TGTGCCAGCAGCCAAGTAAGCGACCCCACAGATACGCAGTATTTT. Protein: CASSQVSDPTDTQYF.

This CDR3 is CASSKDSGSGANVLTF. The CDR3 nucleotides read TGTGCCAGTAGTAAAGATTCAGGATCTGGGGCCAACGTCCTGACTTTC. The V and J genes are TRBV19 and TRBJ2-6; D call uncertain. Trimming removed 4 bases at V and 1 base at J, with 11 bases between. Germline CDR1 LNHDA, CDR2 SQIVND (reference sequence). The CDR3 is 16 residues long.

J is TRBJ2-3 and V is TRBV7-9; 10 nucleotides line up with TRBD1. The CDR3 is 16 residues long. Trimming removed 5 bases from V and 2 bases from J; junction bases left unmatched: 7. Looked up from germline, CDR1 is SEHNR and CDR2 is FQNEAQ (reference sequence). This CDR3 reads CASSRARQGATDTQYF. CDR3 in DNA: TGTGCCAGCAGCCGAGCAAGACAGGGGGCCACAGATACGCAGTATTTT.

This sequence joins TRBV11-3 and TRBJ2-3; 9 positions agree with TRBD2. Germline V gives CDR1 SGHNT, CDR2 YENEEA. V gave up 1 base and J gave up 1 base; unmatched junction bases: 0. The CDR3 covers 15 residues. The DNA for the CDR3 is TGTGCCAGCAGCTTAGTAGCGGGGGGCACAGATACGCAGTATTTT. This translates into CASSLVAGGTDTQYF.

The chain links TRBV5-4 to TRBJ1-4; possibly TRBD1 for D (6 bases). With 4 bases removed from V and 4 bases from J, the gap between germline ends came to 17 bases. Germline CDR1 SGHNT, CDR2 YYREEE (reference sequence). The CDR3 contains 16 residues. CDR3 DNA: TGTGCCAGCAGCCCAGGTACCGGACAGAATAATGAAAAACTGTTTTTT. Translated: CASSPGTGQNNEKLFF.